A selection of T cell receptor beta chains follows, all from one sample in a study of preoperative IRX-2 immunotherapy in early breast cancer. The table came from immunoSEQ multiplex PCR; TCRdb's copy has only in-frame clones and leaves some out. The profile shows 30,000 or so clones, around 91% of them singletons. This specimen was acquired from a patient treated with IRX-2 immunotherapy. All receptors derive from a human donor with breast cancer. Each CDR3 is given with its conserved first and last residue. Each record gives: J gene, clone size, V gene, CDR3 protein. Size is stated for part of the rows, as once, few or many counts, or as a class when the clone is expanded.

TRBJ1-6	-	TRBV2	CASRRGPYNSPLHF
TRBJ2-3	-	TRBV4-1	CASSQDKWGTGPDTQYF
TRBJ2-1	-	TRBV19	CASSIKGLAGYNEQFF
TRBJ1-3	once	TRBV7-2	CASSLTGLSGNTIYF
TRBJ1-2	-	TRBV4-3	CASSQNRAGYTF
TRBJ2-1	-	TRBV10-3	CAISGRQGFVGEQFF
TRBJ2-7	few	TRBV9	CASSAQDRYEQYF
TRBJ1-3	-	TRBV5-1	CASSLVQGSSGNTIYF
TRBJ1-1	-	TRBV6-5	CASSYAGDTEAFF
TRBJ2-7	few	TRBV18	CASSNGPAYEQYF
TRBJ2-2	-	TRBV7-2	CASSFRDGGELFF
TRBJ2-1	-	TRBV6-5	CASRGTSGSYEQFF
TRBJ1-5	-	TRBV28	CASRTPGLEYSNQPQHF
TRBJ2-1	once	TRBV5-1	CASSRQSSGRAGYNEQFF
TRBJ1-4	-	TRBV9	CASSVTGFGEKLFF
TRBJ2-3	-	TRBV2	CASKLQDTQYF
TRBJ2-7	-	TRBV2	CASNRGQSTSYEQYF
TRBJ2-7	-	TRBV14	CASSQVGTKLYF
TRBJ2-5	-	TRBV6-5	CASSPGPLGQETQYF
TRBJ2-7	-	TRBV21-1	CASSKVRGDRVSYEQYF
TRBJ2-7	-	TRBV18	CASSPTTASYEQYF
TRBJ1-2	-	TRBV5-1	CASSYKTGEANYGYTF
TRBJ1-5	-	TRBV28	CASSLGTVVRQPQHF
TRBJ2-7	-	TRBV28	CASRREGGVYEQYF